This note documents a single T cell receptor (beta chain) sequence. Its specificity is unknown. This record comes from a study of CD4 T cells in relation to SARS-CoV-2 and coronaviruses. V lost 2 bases, J lost 3 bases, and 10 bases lay in between. Germline V gene lookup returns CDR1 LNHDA and CDR2 SQIVND (reference sequence). The CDR3 is 15 amino acids. Sequencing was performed with immunoSEQ multiplex PCR; in TCRdb, only in-frame clones are kept and a portion is missing. The table includes some 38,000 clones, roughly 80% detected once. Study-wide points: In roughly 60% of donors, memory CD4+ clonotypes crossrecognized SARS-CoV-2 and at least one common cold coronavirus spike.

The sequenced sample consisted of memory CD4+ T cells from PBMCs, cultured in vitro. The V call is TRBV19, the J call TRBJ2-2; D is unresolved. The receptor was isolated from an adult with COVID-19. The CDR3 here is CASSIRDGHTGELFF. In DNA form, the CDR3 reads TGTGCCAGTAGTATACGAGACGGCCACACCGGGGAGCTGTTTTTT.